What follows are 8 T cell receptor beta chains derived from one specimen sequenced in a study of T cells in women clearing cervical HPV infection. Only in-frame clones appear in the TCRdb table, and some are missing; sequencing was by immunoSEQ multiplex PCR. This sample contains tens of thousands of clones. The material sequenced was blood buffy coat. The source is a woman between 18 and 70 years old with a cervical HPV16 infection that either progressed to CIN3+ or cleared (not recorded which).

With respect to this clone: The read stops 3 residues short of the end of the CDR3; the missing end is completed from the germline J gene. This chain uses TRBV2 with TRBJ1-1; 8 positions agree with TRBD1. Germline V gives CDR1 SNHLY, CDR2 FYNNEI. The V gene end was trimmed by 7 bases and the J gene end by 1 base; junction bases not matched to a gene: 5. The CDR3 consists of 14 residues. This CDR3 reads CASTRDRWNTEAFF. CDR3 DNA, as far as it was read: TGTGCCAGCACGAGGGACAGGTGGAACACTGAA.

About this clone: The read ends 3 residues shy of where the CDR3 ends; the end is completed using the germline J gene. The chain combines TRBV20-1 with TRBJ2-1; 9 nucleotides line up with TRBD2. This CDR3 spans 15 amino acids. V shed 6 bases and J 8 bases; nucleotides not matched to a gene: 14. Per germline, CDR1 DFQATT and CDR2 SNEGSKA (reference sequence). This CDR3 reads CSARLGGRATHEQFF. The sequenced CDR3 bases are TGCAGTGCCCGCTTAGGCGGGAGGGCGACCCATGAG.

In the case of this clone: The read halts 3 residues ahead of the CDR3 end, with the missing end drawn from the germline J gene. The chain combines TRBV2 with TRBJ2-3; maybe TRBD1 (6 bases). Per the germline V gene, CDR1 is SNHLY and CDR2 is FYNNEI. The V and J ends lost 2 bases and 4 bases respectively, with 13 bases between them. The CDR3 is 15 residues long. This CDR3 is CASSESQGSPDTQYF. CDR3 DNA (partial): TGTGCCAGCAGTGAAAGCCAGGGGTCTCCAGATACG.

In regard to this clone: Germline is not matched at one junction end, which may reflect a read error. The read stops 3 residues short of the end of the CDR3; the missing end is completed from the germline J gene. The gene calls are TRBV4-2 and TRBJ1-6, with D hard to call. CDR3 length: 16 amino acids. Germline V gives CDR1 LGHNA, CDR2 YNFKEQ. CDR3 amino acids: CASSQDLRGSNSPLHF. Partial CDR3 DNA: TGCGCCAGCAGCCAAGATCTAAGAGGGTCTAATTCACCC.

Notes on this clone: The read halts 3 residues ahead of the CDR3 end, with the missing end drawn from the germline J gene. The chain recombines TRBV19 with TRBJ2-5, with 8 positions matching TRBD1. Germline-derived CDR1 and CDR2 are LNHDA and SQIVND (reference sequence). Germline trimming cut 4 bases from V and 2 bases from J; bases unmatched to any gene: 6. This CDR3 has 15 residues. The CDR3 protein is CASSTGTGLQETQYF. The covered CDR3 bases are TGTGCCAGTAGTACAGGGACAGGCCTACAAGAGACC.

With respect to this clone: The read stops 3 residues short of the end of the CDR3; the missing end is completed from the germline J gene. The V gene is TRBV5-5, the J gene TRBJ2-4, with unresolved D. CDR3 length equals 15 residues. CDR1 and CDR2 from the germline V gene are SGHKS and YYEKEE (reference sequence). Between the trimmed V and J ends, which lost 1 base and 0 bases, there was a span of 8 bases. The CDR3 region is CASSLTVLAKNIQYF. The sequenced CDR3 bases are TGTGCCAGCAGCTTGACAGTGTTAGCCAAAAACATT.

About this clone: The observed sequence ends 3 residues before the CDR3 terminus, with the missing tail filled in from the germline J gene. The chain carries TRBV11-2 and TRBJ1-6; TRBD1 might be the D (5 bases). There are 14 residues in the CDR3. Trimming took 6 bases from V and 7 from J, leaving 13 bases between them. Germline assignment: CDR1 SGHAT and CDR2 FQNNGV. Partial CDR3 DNA: TGTGCCAGCAGTATGATCGAGGGGAATTCACCC. This translates into CASSMIEGNSP. The whole CDR3 sequence reads CASSMIEGNSPLHF. Looking up the rest from reference TRBV11-2 and TRBJ1-6 gives the full variable domain: EAGVAQSPRYKIIEKRQSVAFWCNPISGHATLYWYQQILGQGPKLLIQFQNNGVVDDSQLPKDRFSAERLKGVDSTLKIQPAKLEDSAVYLCASSMIEGNSPLHFGNGTRLTVT.

Turning to this clone: The CDR3 end lies 3 residues beyond the end of the read and is filled in from the germline J gene. This chain links TRBV2 with TRBJ1-4, with D perhaps TRBD1 (6 bases). This CDR3 is 15 amino acids long. CDR1 SNHLY and CDR2 FYNNEI come from the germline V gene. Trimming took off 4 bases at V and 5 bases at J, with 14 bases between the two ends. CDR3 DNA, as far as it was read: TGTGCCAGCAGTGGGCCCTTTGGGACAAATGAAAAA. This sequence encodes CASSGPFGTNEK. The entire CDR3 is CASSGPFGTNEKLFF.